This T cell receptor (beta chain) is drawn from a study of shared clonotypes between healthy human individuals. About the research overall: Donors had three CD4 naive, three CD4 memory, two CD8 naive and one CD8 memory plate apiece.

V dropped 0 bases and J dropped 4 bases, with 13 bases sitting between them. CDR1 is KGHSH and CDR2 is LQKENI in the germline V gene. The CDR3 runs to 16 residues. Broader study findings: The study generally estimated greater richness for naive than memory subsets.

Libraries were prepared by immunoSEQ multiplex PCR; TCRdb keeps only in-frame clonotypes and omits some of them. The data hold approximately 720,000 clones, with roughly 78% observed a single time. Points on this clone: Its antigen is still unknown.

The receptor's source is a woman aged 30 to 39 in good health. The chain recombines TRBV18 with TRBJ2-1; a possible D gene is TRBD2 (6 bases). The specimen sequenced was memory CD4+ T cells sorted from blood. Subset noted: CD45RA-negative fraction. CDR3 residues: CASSPPGGNGYNEQFF. As DNA, the CDR3 is TGTGCCAGCTCACCACCGGGCGGGAATGGGTACAATGAGCAGTTCTTC.